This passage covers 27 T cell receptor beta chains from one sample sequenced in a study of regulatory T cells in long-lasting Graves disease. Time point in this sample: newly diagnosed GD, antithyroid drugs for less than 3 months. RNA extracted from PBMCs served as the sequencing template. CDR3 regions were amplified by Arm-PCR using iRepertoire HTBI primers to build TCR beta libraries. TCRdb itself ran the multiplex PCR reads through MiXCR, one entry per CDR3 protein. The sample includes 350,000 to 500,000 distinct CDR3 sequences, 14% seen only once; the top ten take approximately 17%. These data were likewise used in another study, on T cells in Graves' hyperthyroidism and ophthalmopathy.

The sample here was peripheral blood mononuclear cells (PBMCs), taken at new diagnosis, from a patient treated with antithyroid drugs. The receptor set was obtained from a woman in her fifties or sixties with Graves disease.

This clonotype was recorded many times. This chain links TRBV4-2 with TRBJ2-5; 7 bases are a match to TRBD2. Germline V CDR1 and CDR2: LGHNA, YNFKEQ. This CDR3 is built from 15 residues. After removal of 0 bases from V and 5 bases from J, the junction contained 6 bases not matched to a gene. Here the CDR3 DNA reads TGTGCCAGCAGCCAAGAGTCTACTAGCGTTGAGACCCAGTACTTC. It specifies CASSQESTSVETQYF.

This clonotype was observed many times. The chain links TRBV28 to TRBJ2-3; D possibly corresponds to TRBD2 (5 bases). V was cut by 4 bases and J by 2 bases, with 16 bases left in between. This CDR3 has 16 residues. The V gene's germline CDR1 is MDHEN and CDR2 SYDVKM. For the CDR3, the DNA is TGTGCCAGCAGTTCATCACGGACTGGGTTCACAGATACGCAGTATTTT. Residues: CASSSSRTGFTDTQYF.

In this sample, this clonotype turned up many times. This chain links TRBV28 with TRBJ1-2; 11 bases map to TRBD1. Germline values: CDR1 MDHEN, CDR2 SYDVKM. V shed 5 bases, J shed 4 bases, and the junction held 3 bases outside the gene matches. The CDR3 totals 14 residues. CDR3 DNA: TGTGCCAGCAGTGTGGACAGGGGGCCCTATGGCTACACCTTC. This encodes CASSVDRGPYGYTF.

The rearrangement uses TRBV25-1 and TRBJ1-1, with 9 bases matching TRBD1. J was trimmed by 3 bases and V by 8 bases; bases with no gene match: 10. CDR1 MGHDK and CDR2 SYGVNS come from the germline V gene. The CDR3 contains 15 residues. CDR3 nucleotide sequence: TGTGCCAGCGGCTGGTACAACAGGGGGCACACTGAAGCTTTCTTT. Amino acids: CASGWYNRGHTEAFF.

The CDR3 loop is CASSLNIWRGPNQPQHF. CDR3 nucleotide sequence: TGTGCCAGCAGCTTGAATATTTGGAGGGGTCCGAATCAGCCCCAGCATTTT. The chain recombines TRBV7-8 with TRBJ1-5; a possible D gene is TRBD1 (5 bases). The germline V gene encodes CDR1 SGHVS and CDR2 FQNEAQ. With 3 bases removed from V and 4 bases from J, the gap between germline ends came to 19 bases. This CDR3 contains 17 residues.

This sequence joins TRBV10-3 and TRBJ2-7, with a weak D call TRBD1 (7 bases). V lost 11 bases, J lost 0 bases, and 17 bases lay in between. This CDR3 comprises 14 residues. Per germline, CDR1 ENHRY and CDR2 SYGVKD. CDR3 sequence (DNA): TGTGCCTCACAGGAGGGACAGTACTCCTACGAGCAGTACTTC. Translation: CASQEGQYSYEQYF.

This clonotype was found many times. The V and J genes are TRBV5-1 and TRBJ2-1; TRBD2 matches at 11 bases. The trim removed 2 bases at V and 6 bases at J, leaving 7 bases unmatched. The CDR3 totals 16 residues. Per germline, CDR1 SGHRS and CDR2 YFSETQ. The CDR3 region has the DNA TGCGCCAGCAGCTTCGTTAGCGGGAGGGACGGCAATGAGCAGTTCTTC. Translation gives CASSFVSGRDGNEQFF.

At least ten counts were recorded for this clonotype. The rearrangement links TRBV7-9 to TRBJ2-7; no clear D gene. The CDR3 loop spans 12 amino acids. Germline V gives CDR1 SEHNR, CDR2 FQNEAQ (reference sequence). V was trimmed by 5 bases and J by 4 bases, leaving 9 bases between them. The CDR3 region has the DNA TGTGCCAGCAGCCAAGGATTGTACGAGCAGTACTTC. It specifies CASSQGLYEQYF.

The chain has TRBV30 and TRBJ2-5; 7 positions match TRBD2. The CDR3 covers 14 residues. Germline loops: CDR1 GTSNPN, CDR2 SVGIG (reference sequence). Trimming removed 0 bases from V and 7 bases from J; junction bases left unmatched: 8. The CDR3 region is CAWSVGLEPWTQYF. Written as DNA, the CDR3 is TGTGCCTGGAGTGTAGGACTAGAGCCTTGGACCCAGTACTTC.

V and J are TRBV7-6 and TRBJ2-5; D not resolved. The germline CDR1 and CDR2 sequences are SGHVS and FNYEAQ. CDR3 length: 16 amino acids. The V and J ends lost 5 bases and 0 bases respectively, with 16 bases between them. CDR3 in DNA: TGTGCCAGCAGCCCTAACGACCCCTACAACCAAGAGACCCAGTACTTC. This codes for CASSPNDPYNQETQYF.

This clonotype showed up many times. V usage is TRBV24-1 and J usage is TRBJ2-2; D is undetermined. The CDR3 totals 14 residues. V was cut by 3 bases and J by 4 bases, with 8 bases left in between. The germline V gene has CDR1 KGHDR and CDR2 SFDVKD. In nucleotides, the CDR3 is TGTGCCACCAGTGATACCTTTTCCACCGGGGAGCTGTTTTTT. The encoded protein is CATSDTFSTGELFF.

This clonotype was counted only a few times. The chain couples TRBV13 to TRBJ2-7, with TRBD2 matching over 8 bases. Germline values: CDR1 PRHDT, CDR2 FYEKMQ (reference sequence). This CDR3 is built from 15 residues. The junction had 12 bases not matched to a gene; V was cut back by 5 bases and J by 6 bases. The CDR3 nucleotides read TGTGCCAGCAGCCTACGGACTAGCTGGAGGGGCGAGCAGTACTTC. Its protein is CASSLRTSWRGEQYF.

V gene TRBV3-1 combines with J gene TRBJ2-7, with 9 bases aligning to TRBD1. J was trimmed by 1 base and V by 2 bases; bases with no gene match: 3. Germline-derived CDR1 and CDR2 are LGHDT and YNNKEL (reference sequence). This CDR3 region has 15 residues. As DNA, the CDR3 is TGTGCCAGCAGCCAAATGGGACAGGGATCCTACGAGCAGTACTTC. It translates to CASSQMGQGSYEQYF.

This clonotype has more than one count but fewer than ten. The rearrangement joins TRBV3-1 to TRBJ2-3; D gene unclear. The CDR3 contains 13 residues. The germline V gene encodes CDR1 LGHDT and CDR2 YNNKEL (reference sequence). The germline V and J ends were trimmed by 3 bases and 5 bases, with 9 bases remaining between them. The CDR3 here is CASSQRTVDTQYF. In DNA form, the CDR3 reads TGTGCCAGCAGCCAGAGAACGGTAGATACGCAGTATTTT.

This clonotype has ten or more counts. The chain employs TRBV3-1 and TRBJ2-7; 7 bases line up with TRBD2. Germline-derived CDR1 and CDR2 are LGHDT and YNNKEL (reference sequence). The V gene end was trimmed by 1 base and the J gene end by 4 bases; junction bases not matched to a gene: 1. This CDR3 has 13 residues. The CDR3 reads CASSQGTRYEQYF. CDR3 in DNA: TGTGCCAGCAGCCAAGGGACTAGGTACGAGCAGTACTTC.

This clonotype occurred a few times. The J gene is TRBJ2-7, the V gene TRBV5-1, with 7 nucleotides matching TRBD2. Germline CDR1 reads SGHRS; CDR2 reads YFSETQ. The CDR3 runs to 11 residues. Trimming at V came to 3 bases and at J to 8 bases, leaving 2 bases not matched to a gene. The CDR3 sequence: CASSSGGQQYF. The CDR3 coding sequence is TGCGCCAGCAGCTCGGGAGGACAGCAGTACTTC.

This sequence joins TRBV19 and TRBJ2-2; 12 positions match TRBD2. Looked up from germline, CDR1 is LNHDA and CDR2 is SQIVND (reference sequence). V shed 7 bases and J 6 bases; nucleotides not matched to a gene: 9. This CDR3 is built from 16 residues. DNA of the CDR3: TGTGCCAGTAACCCTAGCGGGAGGGCCGGTGCCGGGGAGCTGTTTTTT. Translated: CASNPSGRAGAGELFF.

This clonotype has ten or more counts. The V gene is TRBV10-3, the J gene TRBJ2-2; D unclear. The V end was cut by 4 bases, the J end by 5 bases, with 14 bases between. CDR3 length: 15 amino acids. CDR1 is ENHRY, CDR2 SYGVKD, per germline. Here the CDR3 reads CAISVQSPPTGELFF. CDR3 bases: TGTGCCATCAGTGTCCAGTCGCCCCCGACCGGGGAGCTGTTTTTT.

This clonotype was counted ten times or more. Here the CDR3 reads CASIRDRGRGGELFF. The CDR3 coding sequence is TGTGCCTCGATCCGGGACAGGGGGCGAGGCGGGGAGCTGTTTTTT. This sequence joins TRBV30 and TRBJ2-2, with 12 nucleotides matching TRBD1. The CDR3 has 15 amino acids. Trimming cost V 7 bases and J 7 bases; bases outside gene matches: 10. Germline lookup yields CDR1 GTSNPN and CDR2 SVGIG (reference sequence).

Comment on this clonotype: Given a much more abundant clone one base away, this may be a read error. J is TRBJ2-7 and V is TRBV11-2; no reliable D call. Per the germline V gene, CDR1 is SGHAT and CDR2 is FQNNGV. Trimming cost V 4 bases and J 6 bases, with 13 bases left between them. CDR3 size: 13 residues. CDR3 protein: CASSSPPGLEQYF. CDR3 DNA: TGTGCCAGCAGCTCCCCCCCTGGGCTCGAGCAGTACTTC.

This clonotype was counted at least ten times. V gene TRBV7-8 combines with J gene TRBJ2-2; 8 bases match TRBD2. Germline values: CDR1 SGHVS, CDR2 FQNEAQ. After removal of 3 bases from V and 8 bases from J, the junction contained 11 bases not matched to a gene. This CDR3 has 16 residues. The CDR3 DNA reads TGTGCCAGCAGCTTCACGACCGGGACTAGAGCGGGGGAGCTGTTTTTT. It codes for CASSFTTGTRAGELFF.

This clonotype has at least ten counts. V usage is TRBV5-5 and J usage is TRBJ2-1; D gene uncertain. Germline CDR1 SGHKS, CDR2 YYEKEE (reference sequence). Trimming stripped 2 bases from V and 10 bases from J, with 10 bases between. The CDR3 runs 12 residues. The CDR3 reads CASSFNTDEQFF. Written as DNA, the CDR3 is TGTGCCAGCAGCTTCAACACCGACGAGCAGTTCTTC.

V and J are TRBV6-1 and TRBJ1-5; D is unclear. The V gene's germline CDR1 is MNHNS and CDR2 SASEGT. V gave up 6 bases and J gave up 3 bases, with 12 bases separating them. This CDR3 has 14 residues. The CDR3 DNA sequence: TGTGCCAGCAGAATCGGCGGGGTCAATCAGCCCCAGCATTTT. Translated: CASRIGGVNQPQHF.

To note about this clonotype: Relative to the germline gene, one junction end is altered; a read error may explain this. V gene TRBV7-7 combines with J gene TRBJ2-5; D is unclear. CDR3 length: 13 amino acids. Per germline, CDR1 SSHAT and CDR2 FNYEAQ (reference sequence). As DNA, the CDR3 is TGTGCTAGCAGCTTTTCACAGCAAGAGACCCAGTACTTC. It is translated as CASSFSQQETQYF.

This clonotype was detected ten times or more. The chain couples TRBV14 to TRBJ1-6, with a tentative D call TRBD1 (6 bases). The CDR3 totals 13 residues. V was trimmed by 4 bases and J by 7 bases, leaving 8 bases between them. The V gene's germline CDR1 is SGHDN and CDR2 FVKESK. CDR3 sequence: CASSRQENSPLHF. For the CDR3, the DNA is TGTGCCAGCAGCCGACAGGAGAATTCACCCCTCCACTTT.

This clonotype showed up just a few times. This chain's CDR3 is CSARGLERAGELFF. DNA for the CDR3: TGCAGTGCTAGAGGCCTAGAACGGGCCGGGGAGCTGTTTTTT. The V gene is TRBV20-1, the J gene TRBJ2-2, with D hard to call. Trimming pared 1 base from V and 6 bases from J, leaving 12 bases between. The CDR3 consists of 14 residues. Germline assignment: CDR1 DFQATT and CDR2 SNEGSKA (reference sequence).

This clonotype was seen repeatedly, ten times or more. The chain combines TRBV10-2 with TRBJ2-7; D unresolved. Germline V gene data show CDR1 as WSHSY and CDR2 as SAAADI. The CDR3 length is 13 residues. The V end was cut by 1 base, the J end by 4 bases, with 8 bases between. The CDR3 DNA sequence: TGCGCCAGCAGTGAGTTGGCAGATTACGAGCAGTACTTC. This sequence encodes CASSELADYEQYF.